One sample yielded the 11 T cell receptor beta chains listed below, sequenced in a study of PD-1 blockade in classical Hodgkin lymphoma. Produced via immunoSEQ multiplex PCR; TCRdb's table is partial and in-frame only. The sample contains about 19,000 clones, less than 85% of which appear only once. Patients all relapsed after autologous stem cell transplantation, and there was variation in brentuximab vedotin exposure. Sequenced material: peripheral blood mononuclear cells (PBMCs), taken at baseline. The source is a human donor with classical Hodgkin lymphoma.

In this sample, this clone turned up a few times. V usage is TRBV11-2 and J usage is TRBJ2-1; tentatively, D is TRBD1 (5 bases). CDR3 length: 15 amino acids. Germline V CDR1 and CDR2: SGHAT, FQNNGV. The V and J ends lost 1 base and 10 bases respectively, with 17 bases between them. This CDR3 is CASSLVRGALREQFF. Here the CDR3 DNA reads TGTGCCAGCAGCTTAGTAAGGGGCGCCCTGAGAGAGCAGTTCTTC.

The CDR3 coding sequence is TGTGCCAGCAGTACGCCTGGGGGGTTCGGGACTGGGTTGGCAGATACGCAGTATTTT. Protein: CASSTPGGFGTGLADTQYF. This sequence joins TRBV28 and TRBJ2-3, with D perhaps TRBD2 (6 bases). V dropped 5 bases and J dropped 4 bases, with 28 bases sitting between them. The CDR3 spans 19 residues. The germline V gene encodes CDR1 MDHEN and CDR2 SYDVKM.

The V and J genes are TRBV23-1 and TRBJ1-5; D gene ambiguous. TRBV23-1 is known as an ORF, though its function is uncertain. The CDR3 length is 16 residues. The V end was cut by 2 bases, the J end by 9 bases, with 20 bases between. CDR3 sequence: CASSQTGRSFGRPQHF. CDR3 in DNA: TGCGCCAGCAGTCAAACCGGTCGGTCATTCGGGCGGCCCCAGCATTTT.

This chain joins TRBV27 and TRBJ2-6; 7 bases agree with TRBD1. The CDR3 has 15 residues. J lost 4 bases, V lost 8 bases, and 8 bases had no gene match. CDR1 is MNHEY and CDR2 is SMNVEV in the germline V gene (reference sequence). The CDR3 sequence is CASRPTGYGANVLTF. CDR3 bases: TGTGCCAGCCGACCGACAGGGTACGGGGCCAACGTCCTGACTTTC.

This clone has more than one count but fewer than ten. V gene TRBV7-9 combines with J gene TRBJ1-1; D remains ambiguous. This CDR3 has 14 amino acids. V was trimmed by 4 bases and J by 5 bases, leaving 14 bases between them. Per germline, CDR1 SEHNR and CDR2 FQNEAQ (reference sequence). The CDR3 loop reads CASSSPLFWTEAFF. The CDR3 coding sequence is TGTGCCAGCAGCTCCCCCCTGTTTTGGACTGAAGCTTTCTTT.

The CDR3 loop reads CASSSPGGGKRGQFF. In nucleotides, the CDR3 is TGTGCCAGCAGCTCCCCCGGGGGAGGGAAGAGGGGCCAGTTCTTC. V and J are TRBV11-2 and TRBJ2-1; 7 bases align to TRBD2. This CDR3 region has 15 residues. Germline lookup yields CDR1 SGHAT and CDR2 FQNNGV. V shed 4 bases and J 13 bases; nucleotides not matched to a gene: 16.

V gene TRBV27 combines with J gene TRBJ1-4; D is perhaps TRBD1 (6 bases). V was cut by 5 bases and J by 6 bases, with 10 bases left in between. Germline CDR1 is MNHEY and CDR2 is SMNVEV (reference sequence). The CDR3 is 13 residues long. The CDR3 loop is CASSPWTDEKLFF. DNA for the CDR3: TGTGCCAGCAGTCCATGGACAGATGAAAAACTGTTTTTT.

The chain links TRBV4-3 to TRBJ1-1; a weak D match, TRBD1 (6 bases). Germline CDR1 is LGHNA and CDR2 is YSLEER. The CDR3 runs to 15 residues. Trimming pared 6 bases from V and 6 bases from J, leaving 20 bases between. The CDR3 is CASRHTGALGAEAFF. For the CDR3, the DNA is TGCGCCAGCAGACACACGGGGGCCCTTGGAGCTGAAGCTTTCTTT.

The chain's CDR3 is CASRSSGANVLTF. Written as DNA, the CDR3 is TGTGCCAGCAGGTCGTCTGGGGCCAACGTCCTGACTTTC. This rearrangement joins TRBV28 to TRBJ2-6; D is undetermined. The V end lost 6 bases, the J end lost 1 base, and 4 bases lay between the germline ends. CDR1 and CDR2 from the germline V gene are MDHEN and SYDVKM. The CDR3 is 13 amino acids.

The chain has TRBV19 and TRBJ1-2, with D unclear. This CDR3 has 13 residues. Trimming left V 8 bases short and J 6 bases short, with 16 bases between. The germline gives CDR1 LNHDA, CDR2 SQIVND (reference sequence). CDR3 nucleotide sequence: TGTGCCAGTCAATCAGGAAAGGTGAATGGCTACACCTTC. Its translation: CASQSGKVNGYTF.

This clone occurred a few times. The chain carries TRBV5-8 and TRBJ2-7; 11 bases match TRBD1. CDR3 length equals 14 residues. J lost 7 bases, V lost 0 bases, and 3 bases had no gene match. The V gene's germline CDR1 is SGHTS and CDR2 YDEGEE. The CDR3 protein is CASSLAGTGGEQYF. For the CDR3, the DNA is TGTGCCAGCAGCTTGGCCGGGACAGGGGGAGAGCAGTACTTC. Variable domain in full (rest from reference TRBV5-8 and TRBJ2-7): EAGVTQSPTHLIKTRGQQATLRCSPISGHTSVYWYQQALGLGLQFLLWYDEGEERNRGNFPPRFSGRQFPNYSSELNVNALELEDSALYLCASSLAGTGGEQYFGPGTRLTVT.